This T cell receptor beta chain is drawn from a study of blood T cell repertoires in COVID-19. The overall study: From T cells, B-cell-depleted T cells, or PBMCs came the material, which was cDNA or gDNA.

CDR1 and CDR2 from the germline V gene are MNHEY and SVGEGT. The CDR3 spans 15 residues. V was shortened by 6 bases and J by 6 bases, with 18 bases between the two germline ends. TCRdb keeps only in-frame clones here, not all; method: immunoSEQ multiplex PCR. The sample consists of around 300,000 clones, around 91% of them appearing once. The chain couples TRBV6-2 or TRBV6-3 to TRBJ1-5; tentatively, D is TRBD1 (5 bases). The sample taken for sequencing was peripheral blood. This TCR came from a woman between 35 and 50 years old with COVID-19, enrolled during active disease. CDR3 loop: CASSVSAGRGQPQHF. CDR3 in DNA: TGTGCCAGCAGCGTATCTGCAGGGCGCGGTCAGCCCCAGCATTTT.